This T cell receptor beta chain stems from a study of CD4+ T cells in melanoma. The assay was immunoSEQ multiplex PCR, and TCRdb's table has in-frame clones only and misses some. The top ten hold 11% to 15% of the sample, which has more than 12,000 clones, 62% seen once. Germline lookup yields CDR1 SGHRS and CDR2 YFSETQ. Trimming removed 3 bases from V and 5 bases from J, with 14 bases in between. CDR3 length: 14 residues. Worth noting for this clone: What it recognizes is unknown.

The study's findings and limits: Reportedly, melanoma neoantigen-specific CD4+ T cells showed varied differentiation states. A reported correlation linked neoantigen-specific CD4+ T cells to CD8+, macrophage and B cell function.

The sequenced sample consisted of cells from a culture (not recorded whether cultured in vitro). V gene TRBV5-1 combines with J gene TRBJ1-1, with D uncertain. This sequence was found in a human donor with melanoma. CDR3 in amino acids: CASSWGHSGTEAFF. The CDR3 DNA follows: TGCGCCAGCAGCTGGGGTCATTCCGGAACTGAAGCTTTCTTT.